These T cell receptor beta chains were read from a single sample in a study of T cells in localized non-small cell lung cancer. Assay: immunoSEQ multiplex PCR; the TCRdb copy retains only in-frame clones and omits some. The sample has roughly 35,000 clones; about 90% are singletons. Source: peripheral blood, taken before any cancer treatment. The receptors originated from a female donor older than 55 with stage I lung adenocarcinoma. Each CDR3 is given with its conserved first and last residue. The D gene is left open where the match is weak. Only some rows state a clone size, as once, few, many or a class for expanded clones.

v_call: TRBV19
d_call: TRBD1
clone_size: -
j_call: TRBJ1-2
cdr3_aa: CASSTSGTGDGYTF
cdr3_nt: TGTGCCAGTAGTACCTCCGGGACAGGGGACGGCTACACCTTC

v_call: TRBV19
d_call: TRBD1
clone_size: once
j_call: TRBJ1-6
cdr3_aa: CASSTRDSYHLHF
cdr3_nt: TGTGCCAGTAGTACCCGGGACAGCTACCACCTCCACTTT

v_call: TRBV2
d_call: TRBD2
clone_size: -
j_call: TRBJ2-5
cdr3_aa: CASSEVGTSQTQYF
cdr3_nt: TGTGCCAGCAGTGAAGTTGGGACTAGTCAGACCCAGTACTTC

v_call: TRBV6-4
d_call: TRBD1
clone_size: -
j_call: TRBJ2-1
cdr3_aa: CASSVEGGAFNEQFF
cdr3_nt: TGTGCCAGCAGTGTGGAAGGGGGCGCGTTCAATGAGCAGTTCTTC

v_call: TRBV30
d_call: TRBD1
clone_size: -
j_call: TRBJ2-2
cdr3_aa: CAWSPRTGATGELFF
cdr3_nt: TGTGCCTGGAGCCCTAGGACAGGGGCAACAGGGGAGCTGTTTTTT

v_call: TRBV2
d_call: -
clone_size: -
j_call: TRBJ1-5
cdr3_aa: CASSVARGSNQPQHF
cdr3_nt: TGTGCCAGCTCTGTAGCCAGGGGTAGCAATCAGCCCCAGCATTTT

v_call: TRBV7-7
d_call: TRBD1
clone_size: -
j_call: TRBJ2-3
cdr3_aa: CASSPTGKTDTQYF
cdr3_nt: TGTGCTAGCAGCCCGACAGGGAAGACAGATACGCAGTATTTT

v_call: TRBV30
d_call: TRBD1
clone_size: -
j_call: TRBJ1-3
cdr3_aa: CAWSEGQRNTIYF
cdr3_nt: TGTGCCTGGAGTGAGGGACAGCGAAACACCATATATTTT

v_call: TRBV4-3
d_call: -
clone_size: -
j_call: TRBJ1-1
cdr3_aa: CASSQDPGRGSTEAFF
cdr3_nt: TGCGCCAGCAGCCAAGATCCTGGGCGGGGGTCCACTGAAGCTTTCTTT

v_call: TRBV6-5
d_call: TRBD1
clone_size: -
j_call: TRBJ1-1
cdr3_aa: CASRNDRGKTEAFF
cdr3_nt: TGTGCCAGCAGGAATGACAGGGGTAAGACTGAAGCTTTCTTT

v_call: TRBV5-4
d_call: -
clone_size: -
j_call: TRBJ2-2
cdr3_aa: CASSLDQGTGELFF
cdr3_nt: TGTGCCAGCAGCTTGGATCAAGGCACCGGGGAGCTGTTTTTT

v_call: TRBV28
d_call: -
clone_size: -
j_call: TRBJ1-5
cdr3_aa: CASQSGMQPQHF
cdr3_nt: TGTGCCAGCCAATCGGGGATGCAGCCCCAGCATTTT

v_call: TRBV7-8
d_call: TRBD2
clone_size: -
j_call: TRBJ2-7
cdr3_aa: CASSQNPSGAYEQYF
cdr3_nt: TGTGCCAGCAGCCAGAACCCTAGCGGGGCCTACGAGCAGTACTTC

v_call: TRBV7-2
d_call: -
clone_size: -
j_call: TRBJ2-5
cdr3_aa: CASSLVTLTGETQYF
cdr3_nt: TGTGCCAGCAGCTTAGTGACATTGACGGGGGAGACCCAGTACTTC

v_call: TRBV5-1
d_call: TRBD2
clone_size: -
j_call: TRBJ2-1
cdr3_aa: CASSLDFSGGYNEQFF
cdr3_nt: TGCGCCAGCAGCTTGGACTTTAGCGGGGGGTACAATGAGCAGTTCTTC

v_call: TRBV23-1
d_call: -
clone_size: once
j_call: TRBJ2-7
cdr3_aa: CASRPGTDTYEQYF
cdr3_nt: TGCGCCAGCAGACCCGGGACTGACACCTACGAGCAGTACTTC

v_call: TRBV27
d_call: TRBD2
clone_size: -
j_call: TRBJ2-1
cdr3_aa: CASSSLTSGGPYNEQFF
cdr3_nt: TGTGCCAGCAGTTCCTTGACTAGCGGGGGACCTTACAATGAGCAGTTCTTC

v_call: TRBV18
d_call: -
clone_size: -
j_call: TRBJ1-3
cdr3_aa: CASSPMSEADGNTIYF
cdr3_nt: TGTGCCAGCTCACCAATGTCGGAAGCGGATGGAAACACCATATATTTT

v_call: TRBV7-8
d_call: -
clone_size: -
j_call: TRBJ2-7
cdr3_aa: CASSLADSYEQYF
cdr3_nt: TGTGCCAGCAGCTTAGCAGACAGCTACGAGCAGTACTTC

v_call: TRBV6-6
d_call: -
clone_size: once
j_call: TRBJ1-2
cdr3_aa: CASSPGANYGYTF
cdr3_nt: TGTGCCAGCAGTCCCGGGGCTAACTATGGCTACACCTTC

v_call: TRBV7-9
d_call: TRBD1
clone_size: -
j_call: TRBJ1-6
cdr3_aa: CASSLGTGGVYNSPLHF
cdr3_nt: TGTGCCAGCAGCTTAGGAACAGGGGGCGTATATAATTCACCCCTCCACTTT

v_call: TRBV29-1
d_call: -
clone_size: -
j_call: TRBJ1-2
cdr3_aa: CSVSNRAGGYTF
cdr3_nt: TGCAGCGTTTCTAACAGGGCCGGGGGCTACACCTTC

v_call: TRBV6-6
d_call: TRBD1
clone_size: -
j_call: TRBJ1-1
cdr3_aa: CASSRDRVTTEAFF
cdr3_nt: TGTGCCAGCAGTCGGGACAGGGTTACGACTGAAGCTTTCTTT

v_call: TRBV19
d_call: -
clone_size: -
j_call: TRBJ2-7
cdr3_aa: CASSQGKIYEQYF
cdr3_nt: TGTGCCAGTAGCCAGGGTAAAATCTACGAGCAGTACTTC

v_call: TRBV7-1
d_call: -
clone_size: -
j_call: TRBJ1-2
cdr3_aa: CASSPQTRDGYTF
cdr3_nt: TGTGCCAGCAGCCCCCAGACACGGGATGGCTACACCTTC

v_call: TRBV18
d_call: TRBD1
clone_size: -
j_call: TRBJ2-3
cdr3_aa: CASSPPGQGAQNTQYF
cdr3_nt: TGTGCCAGCTCACCGCCGGGACAGGGGGCGCAAAATACGCAGTATTTT

v_call: TRBV5-1
d_call: -
clone_size: -
j_call: TRBJ1-2
cdr3_aa: CASSLGRNGYTF
cdr3_nt: TGCGCCAGCAGCTTGGGACGGAATGGCTACACCTTC

v_call: TRBV29-1
d_call: TRBD2
clone_size: -
j_call: TRBJ2-5
cdr3_aa: CSDGTSGVETQYF
cdr3_nt: TGCAGCGATGGGACTAGCGGGGTTGAGACCCAGTACTTC

v_call: TRBV6-6
d_call: TRBD1
clone_size: -
j_call: TRBJ1-5
cdr3_aa: CASSPDRDVGQPQHF
cdr3_nt: TGTGCCAGCAGCCCAGACAGGGATGTAGGCCAGCCCCAGCATTTT

v_call: TRBV5-1
d_call: -
clone_size: -
j_call: TRBJ1-4
cdr3_aa: CASSLGPGTTEKLFF
cdr3_nt: TGCGCCAGCAGCTTGGGCCCAGGCACAACCGAAAAACTGTTTTTT

v_call: TRBV19
d_call: -
clone_size: -
j_call: TRBJ1-3
cdr3_aa: CASSKQGPGNTIYF
cdr3_nt: TGTGCCAGTAGTAAGCAGGGTCCCGGAAACACCATATATTTT

v_call: TRBV5-5
d_call: -
clone_size: -
j_call: TRBJ2-2
cdr3_aa: CASSQGTVGELFF
cdr3_nt: TGTGCCAGCAGCCAGGGGACGGTCGGGGAGCTGTTTTTT

v_call: TRBV29-1
d_call: TRBD1
clone_size: -
j_call: TRBJ1-5
cdr3_aa: CSALTGTGVDQPQHF
cdr3_nt: TGCAGCGCTCTGACAGGGACAGGGGTCGATCAGCCCCAGCATTTT

v_call: TRBV7-2
d_call: TRBD1
clone_size: -
j_call: TRBJ2-2
cdr3_aa: CASSVGTVSTGELFF
cdr3_nt: TGTGCCAGCAGCGTAGGGACAGTGAGCACCGGGGAGCTGTTTTTT

v_call: TRBV6-1
d_call: TRBD1
clone_size: -
j_call: TRBJ2-7
cdr3_aa: CASSSPGQGPREQYF
cdr3_nt: TGTGCCAGCAGTTCTCCGGGACAGGGGCCAAGGGAGCAGTACTTC

v_call: TRBV25-1
d_call: -
clone_size: -
j_call: TRBJ1-2
cdr3_aa: CASSELGGYTF
cdr3_nt: TGTGCCAGCAGTGAATTAGGGGGCTACACCTTC

v_call: TRBV10-3
d_call: -
clone_size: -
j_call: TRBJ2-5
cdr3_aa: CAISESSRSGQETQYF
cdr3_nt: TGTGCCATCAGTGAGTCGTCTAGGAGCGGACAAGAGACCCAGTACTTC

v_call: TRBV6-5
d_call: -
clone_size: -
j_call: TRBJ1-1
cdr3_aa: CASSYSGVRTEAFF
cdr3_nt: TGTGCCAGCAGTTACTCGGGGGTTCGTACTGAAGCTTTCTTT

v_call: TRBV5-1
d_call: TRBD1
clone_size: -
j_call: TRBJ1-2
cdr3_aa: CASSTRTGGSDGYTF
cdr3_nt: TGCGCCAGCAGCACTAGGACAGGGGGCTCGGATGGCTACACCTTC

v_call: TRBV23-1
d_call: -
clone_size: few
j_call: TRBJ2-4
cdr3_aa: CASSQLALYKNIQYF
cdr3_nt: TGCGCCAGCAGTCAACTAGCGCTATACAAAAACATTCAGTACTTC

v_call: TRBV6-6
d_call: -
clone_size: -
j_call: TRBJ1-1
cdr3_aa: CASSLSGTEAFF
cdr3_nt: TGTGCCAGCAGTCTCAGCGGCACTGAAGCTTTCTTT

v_call: TRBV30
d_call: -
clone_size: -
j_call: TRBJ1-2
cdr3_aa: CAWMAGGRGNGYTF
cdr3_nt: TGTGCCTGGATGGCGGGAGGGAGAGGAAACGGCTACACCTTC